These T cell receptor beta chains were read from a single sample in a study of T cell repertoires in cytomegalovirus infection. Their antigen targets remain unknown. TCRdb redid the calling of the reads with MiXCR, one entry per CDR3 protein. This table holds about 500,000 distinct CDR3 sequences, 33% found once. The source material was cultured PBMCs, sampled from culture after CMV antigen stimulation. Source of these receptors: a human donor in good health (CMV status not recorded). Some clones in this sample may be carry-over from other donors' samples. The CDR3 runs from the conserved cysteine through the conserved F or W. A D gene is named only where the DNA matches it firmly. Where a row states a size, it is once, few, many or the class of an expanded clone; other rows omit it.

NA,TRBV2,NA,TRBJ2-2,TGTGCCAGCAGCCGGGAAGTGGGCACCGGGGAGCTGTTTTTT,CASSREVGTGELFF
NA,TRBV7-2,few,TRBJ1-4,TGTGCCAGCAGTAGACAGACCTATGAAAAACTGTTTTTT,CASSRQTYEKLFF
TRBD2,TRBV10-2,NA,TRBJ2-1,TGCGCCAGCAGTGAGTGGGGGGGGAGGGCCGGATTCAATGAGCAGTTCTTC,CASSEWGGRAGFNEQFF
NA,TRBV28,NA,TRBJ2-7,TGTGCCAGCGAGATTGGAAGCTTAAAGGACGAGCAGTACTTC,CASEIGSLKDEQYF
TRBD2,TRBV7-2,many,TRBJ2-3,TGTGCCAGCAGCTCATCCGGGACTAGCTCTGATACGCAGTATTTT,CASSSSGTSSDTQYF
TRBD2,TRBV7-6,few,TRBJ2-1,TGTGCCAGCAGCTCAATAGCGGGGGACGCCAGGAGGAATGAGCAGTTCTTC,CASSSIAGDARRNEQFF
NA,TRBV4-1,few,TRBJ2-4,TGCGCCAGCAGCCAAGATCTCGAAGGGGGGTTCATTCAGTACTTC,CASSQDLEGGFIQYF
NA,TRBV7-2,few,TRBJ2-2,TGTGCCAGCAGCCGCGCCCGTGGCACCGGGGAGCTGTTTTTT,CASSRARGTGELFF
TRBD1,TRBV11-2,NA,TRBJ2-7,TGTGCCAGCAGCTCTCAATACCGGGACAGGGCTTTCTACGAGCAGTACTTC,CASSSQYRDRAFYEQYF
NA,TRBV19,NA,TRBJ2-1,TGTGCCAGTAGTGTTACGGGAGTACTAGGAGAGCAGTTCTTC,CASSVTGVLGEQFF
NA,TRBV7-9,few,TRBJ1-5,TGTGCCAGCAGCTTAGTAACAGGGACTGAGCAGCCCCAGCATTTT,CASSLVTGTEQPQHF
NA,TRBV19,NA,TRBJ1-2,TGTGCCAGTAGTATCCAGGTCGTCGCAAGGAACTATGGCTACACCTTC,CASSIQVVARNYGYTF
TRBD2,TRBV11-2,NA,TRBJ2-1,TGTGCCAGCACCGTGACTAGCGGGTGGAATGAGCAGTTCTTC,CASTVTSGWNEQFF
NA,TRBV12-3/TRBV12-4,few,TRBJ2-1,TGTGCCAGCAGTCAACAAGATCCCACCGCTCCCGGCGAGAGTAATGAGCAGTTCTTC,CASSQQDPTAPGESNEQFF
NA,TRBV7-6,few,TRBJ2-5,TGTGCCAGCAGCCCGGGGGACACCGGCCAAGAGACCCAGTACTTC,CASSPGDTGQETQYF
TRBD1,TRBV9,NA,TRBJ2-6,TGTGCCAGCAGCGCGACAGGGGCTGGGGCCAACGTCCTGACTTTC,CASSATGAGANVLTF
NA,TRBV11-2,NA,TRBJ2-7,TGTGCCAGCAGCCCTACCCCCGGGAGTACCTACGAGCAGTACTTC,CASSPTPGSTYEQYF
TRBD2,TRBV28,NA,TRBJ2-1,TGTGCCAGCAGTTTTAGCGGGATGAACAATGAGCAGTTCTTC,CASSFSGMNNEQFF
TRBD2,TRBV12-3/TRBV12-4,NA,TRBJ2-2,TGTGCCAGCAGCCCTTGGACTAGGAGGCAGGACACCGGGGAGCTGTTTTTT,CASSPWTRRQDTGELFF
TRBD2,TRBV5-1,NA,TRBJ2-1,TGCGCCAGCAGCTTGGTAGTCGCTAGCGGGAGAACGTTGGGCGAGCAGTTCTTC,CASSLVVASGRTLGEQFF
NA,TRBV19,NA,TRBJ2-1,TGTGCCAGTAGTAAATGGGATGTTGTATTCTTC,CASSKWDVVFF
TRBD2,TRBV7-2,few,TRBJ2-3,TGTGCCAGCAAGCGGCTAGCGGGAGATACGCAGTATTTT,CASKRLAGDTQYF
NA,TRBV7-9,few,TRBJ1-1,TGTGCCAGCAGCTTAGCGGAGGGGAGGGGAACTGAAGCTTTCTTT,CASSLAEGRGTEAFF
TRBD2,TRBV6-1,NA,TRBJ2-1,TGTGCCAGCAGTGAAACCAGGGCGCGGGAGGAGCAGTTCTTC,CASSETRAREEQFF
NA,TRBV5-1,few,TRBJ1-5,TGCGCCAGCAGCCCCCAAGACGGTAGGAATCAGCCCCAGCATTTT,CASSPQDGRNQPQHF
NA,TRBV7-9,NA,TRBJ1-1,TGTGCCAGCAGCTTTGGTTCGGCCCCGGGGCCCACTGAAGCTTTCTTT,CASSFGSAPGPTEAFF
TRBD2,TRBV7-6,NA,TRBJ2-2,TGTGCCAGCAGCTTAGCTGGCAGAGGGACTAGTGACGGGGAGCTGTTTTTT,CASSLAGRGTSDGELFF
NA,TRBV24-1,once,TRBJ2-3,TGTGCCACCAGTGATTTGCACGCGGGAAGCACAGATACGCAGTATTTT,CATSDLHAGSTDTQYF
NA,TRBV12-3/TRBV12-4,once,TRBJ1-5,TGTGCCAGCACCCCAGTTGGGAATAGCAATCAGCCCCAGCATTTT,CASTPVGNSNQPQHF
TRBD1,TRBV7-2,NA,TRBJ2-7,TGTGCCAGCAGCTCTGACAGGGGAAGCGAGCAGTACTTC,CASSSDRGSEQYF
NA,TRBV7-2,NA,TRBJ2-3,TGTGCCAGCAGCTTCGACGGTTCCACCCCTACAGATACGCAGTATTTT,CASSFDGSTPTDTQYF
NA,TRBV6-8,NA,TRBJ1-1,TGTGCCAGCAGTTCCCCAGCCGGGGGGACTGAAGCTTTCTTT,CASSSPAGGTEAFF
TRBD1,TRBV27,NA,TRBJ2-3,TGTGCCAGCAGTTCGTGGACAGGGTCCACAGATACGCAGTATTTT,CASSSWTGSTDTQYF
NA,TRBV7-9,few,TRBJ2-3,TGTGCCAGCAGCTCGAGACTAGACACAGATACGCAGTATTTT,CASSSRLDTDTQYF
TRBD1,TRBV2,NA,TRBJ2-2,TGTGCCAGCAGTGCACAGGGGCGGAACACCGGGGAGCTGTTTTTT,CASSAQGRNTGELFF
TRBD2,TRBV6-5,NA,TRBJ2-4,TGTGCCAGCAGTTCGGGACCCTCGGGGGGAAACATTCAGTACTTC,CASSSGPSGGNIQYF
NA,TRBV7-9,few,TRBJ2-3,TGTGCCAGCAGCCACAGGGAGAGATTTGCAGATACGCAGTATTTT,CASSHRERFADTQYF
NA,TRBV4-1,few,TRBJ1-5,TGCGCCAGCAGCCAAGTATGGCAGCATCAGCCCCAGCATTTT,CASSQVWQHQPQHF
NA,TRBV5-1,few,TRBJ2-7,TGCGCCAGCAGCACCCAACCGTCGTACGAGCAGTACTTC,CASSTQPSYEQYF
NA,TRBV4-3,few,TRBJ2-1,TGCGCCAGCAGCCCCTCCCCAGGCCCCCTGGGGAATGAGCAGTTCTTC,CASSPSPGPLGNEQFF
TRBD1,TRBV7-2,NA,TRBJ2-7,TGTGCCAGCAGCTTAAACAGGGGGCGCGAGCAGTACTTC,CASSLNRGREQYF
TRBD2,TRBV5-1,few,TRBJ2-5,TGCGCCAGCAGCCATGGACTAGGAGAGACCCAGTACTTC,CASSHGLGETQYF
NA,TRBV11-2,few,TRBJ1-1,TGTGCCAGCAGCCCTCTCGGACCCCGGGACATGAACACTGAAGCTTTCTTT,CASSPLGPRDMNTEAFF
NA,TRBV5-6,NA,TRBJ2-1,TGTGCCAGCAGCTCACTAGATGAGCAGTTCTTC,CASSSLDEQFF
NA,TRBV6-5,few,TRBJ1-2,TGTGCCAGCAGTTACTCTAGCGGGGCAGGATATGGCTACACCTTC,CASSYSSGAGYGYTF
NA,TRBV7-9,many,TRBJ1-3,TGTGCCAGCAGCTTAAGTACGTCAGTGAGCTCTGGAAACACCATATATTTT,CASSLSTSVSSGNTIYF
TRBD2,TRBV28,once,TRBJ2-3,TGTGCCAGCAGTTCCCCCCTAGCGGGAGAAGATACGCAGTATTTT,CASSSPLAGEDTQYF
TRBD1,TRBV6-8,once,TRBJ2-7,TGTGCCAGCATTGACAGGGGCCACGAGCAGTACTTC,CASIDRGHEQYF
NA,TRBV6-1,NA,TRBJ1-2,TGTGCCAGGAAACAGGGTGCCTATGGCTACACCTTC,CARKQGAYGYTF
NA,TRBV5-4,NA,TRBJ2-1,TGTGCCAGCAGGTCCCCCCGGGACCGGGGCTACAATGAGCAGTTCTTC,CASRSPRDRGYNEQFF
NA,TRBV19,many,TRBJ2-1,TGTGCCAGTGGTCCCTCAGGAACGGGAGTTGGGGAGCAGTTCTTC,CASGPSGTGVGEQFF
NA,TRBV7-2,NA,TRBJ2-6,TGTGCCAGCAGCTTGAAGGTCGGGGCGTCCTCTGGGGCCAACGTCCTGACTTTC,CASSLKVGASSGANVLTF
NA,TRBV7-1,NA,TRBJ2-5,TGTGCCAGCGGTCGTGGGGAGACCCAGTACTTC,CASGRGETQYF
TRBD2,TRBV7-3,once,TRBJ2-1,TGTGCCAGCAGCCCGACAAATAGCGGGAGGGCCCTGTTCTTC,CASSPTNSGRALFF
TRBD1,TRBV7-2,NA,TRBJ1-1,TGTGCCAGCAGCCCGGGGGACAGGGGTGAAGCTTTCTTT,CASSPGDRGEAFF
NA,TRBV6-5,NA,TRBJ2-3,TGTGCCAGCAGCCAGGGGGAGGCGCAGTATTTT,CASSQGEAQYF